This T cell receptor (beta chain) was documented in a study of blood T cell repertoires in COVID-19. About the study: Collection of acute and convalescent COVID-19 samples took place in the United States, Italy and Spain.

Residents of 20 to 25 US areas, aged roughly 18 to 89 years, made up the participants. Methods used by the authors: Nucleated cell number was recorded as an estimate derived from reference gene primer amplification. Repertoires were generated with immunoSEQ multiplex PCR, while TCRdb's copy carries only in-frame clones and drops some. V and J calls and clone size are those listed in that table; D and trimming were worked out from the DNA. The table records 200,000 to 250,000 clones, approximately 86% of them present only once. Per germline, CDR1 KGHSH and CDR2 LQKENI. J was trimmed by 1 base and V by 4 bases; bases with no gene match: 4. This CDR3 is built from 15 residues.

V is TRBV18 and J is TRBJ2-5; 9 bases agree with TRBD2. The sequencing input was PBMCs or T cells enriched from blood (not recorded which). The clonotype was recovered from a woman aged 45 to 65 with acute COVID-19. The CDR3 loop is CASSQGTSFQETQYF. CDR3 nucleotides: TGTGCCAGCTCACAGGGGACTAGCTTCCAAGAGACCCAGTACTTC.